This T cell receptor (beta chain) was retrieved from a study of T cell changes during pregnancy in multiple sclerosis. V lost 4 bases, J lost 8 bases, and 3 bases lay in between. From germline, CDR1 is MNHNY and CDR2 SVGAGI (reference sequence). The CDR3 consists of 10 residues. This clone is a singleton in its sample. Libraries were prepared by immunoSEQ multiplex PCR; TCRdb keeps only in-frame clonotypes and omits some of them. Of approximately 28,000 clones in the sample, 85% were seen once. The V gene is TRBV6-6, the J gene TRBJ2-1; D remains ambiguous. The sample consisted of CD8+ T cells from peripheral blood mononuclear cells, taken after pregnancy. This sequence originates from a female donor with multiple sclerosis, enrolled in a pregnancy study. The CDR3 sequence: CASSSYEQFF. The CDR3, as DNA: TGTGCCAGCAGTTCATATGAGCAGTTCTTC.